This paragraph covers one TCR beta chain sequence. Its matching antigen is unknown. Trimming took off 1 base at V and 3 bases at J, with 16 bases between the two ends. CDR1 is MDHEN, CDR2 SYDVKM, per germline. The CDR3 covers 16 residues. These data come from a study of T cell responses to AZD1222 COVID-19 vaccine. Study-wide points: Repertoires were obtained only post-peak T cell response. Clonal diversity may have been underestimated in mostly white British donors.

The method was immunoSEQ multiplex PCR; TCRdb's version includes in-frame clones alone and lacks a portion of them. Of 70,000 to 90,000 clones listed, around 86% are singletons. This sequence was found in an adult who received the AZD1222 COVID-19 vaccine. V gene TRBV28 combines with J gene TRBJ2-7; D is possibly TRBD1 (5 bases). Sample: peripheral blood, taken 28 days after the second AZD1222 dose. CDR3 in amino acids: CASSLYEGVGIYEQYF. The CDR3 coding sequence is TGTGCCAGCAGTTTATATGAAGGGGTGGGAATCTACGAGCAGTACTTC.